Below are 24 T cell receptor beta chains sequenced from a single sample in a study of T cell changes during pregnancy in multiple sclerosis. Method: immunoSEQ multiplex PCR; TCRdb's copy keeps in-frame clones and lacks some. Of around 45,000 clones in the sample, about 91% were seen once. The sequencing here drew on CD4+ T cells from peripheral blood mononuclear cells, taken in the second trimester of pregnancy. Receptors were obtained from a female donor in good health, enrolled as a control in a pregnancy study.

The V call is TRBV21-1, the J call TRBJ1-5; the D call of TRBD1 is as the table states it, not checked on the DNA. TRBV21-1 is marked as a pseudogene. CDR3 length equals 14 residues. The CDR3 loop is CASSKGITDQPQHF. DNA for the CDR3: TGTGCCAGCAGCAAAGGAATTACAGATCAGCCCCAGCATTTT.

The V and J genes are TRBV28 and TRBJ2-1; the match to TRBD2 covers 10 bases. The junction had 10 bases not matched to a gene; V was cut back by 6 bases and J by 5 bases. Per germline, CDR1 MDHEN and CDR2 SYDVKM. This CDR3 is built from 16 residues. The CDR3 loop reads CASSRTGLATNNEQFF. The DNA for the CDR3 is TGTGCCAGCAGCCGGACGGGACTAGCGACAAACAATGAGCAGTTCTTC. Full variable domain (outside the CDR3, taken from reference TRBV28 and TRBJ2-1): DVKVTQSSRYLVKRTGEKVFLECVQDMDHENMFWYRQDPGLGLRLIYFSYDVKMKEKGDIPEGYSVSREKKERFSLILESASTNQTSMYLCASSRTGLATNNEQFFGPGTRLTVL.

J is TRBJ1-1 and V is TRBV7-9, with D possibly TRBD1 on 5 matching bases. The germline CDR1 and CDR2 sequences are SEHNR and FQNEAQ (reference sequence). This CDR3 has 12 amino acids. The germline V and J ends were trimmed by 4 bases and 9 bases, with 12 bases remaining between them. CDR3 amino acids: CASSWGGNQAFF. The CDR3 nucleotides are TGTGCCAGCAGCTGGGGGGGGAACCAAGCTTTCTTT.

The chain couples TRBV28 to TRBJ1-2; D not resolved. V was shortened by 5 bases and J by 5 bases, with 12 bases between the two germline ends. Germline V CDR1 and CDR2: MDHEN, SYDVKM. The CDR3 extends over 13 amino acids. The CDR3 protein is CASSLSQQYGYTF. Here the CDR3 DNA reads TGTGCCAGCAGTCTTTCACAGCAGTATGGCTACACCTTC.

To note about this clone: Different DNA sequences within this sample yield the same CDR3. The V gene is TRBV18, the J gene TRBJ2-7; a weak D match, TRBD2 (5 bases). This CDR3 has 12 residues. Germline lookup yields CDR1 KGHSH and CDR2 LQKENI. V lost 3 bases and J lost 3, with 6 bases in between. Here the CDR3 DNA reads TGTGCCAGCTCACCCGCGGGCTACGAGCAGTACTTC. Translation gives CASSPAGYEQYF.

This clone was recorded once. The rearrangement links TRBV10-2 to TRBJ2-2; 7 nucleotides align to TRBD1. The CDR3 consists of 18 residues. Germline loops: CDR1 WSHSY, CDR2 SAAADI. V gave up 4 bases and J gave up 7 bases; unmatched junction bases: 18. The CDR3, as DNA: TGCGCCAGCAGTGGGAGTTTGGGTGCACAGGGGATCATCGGGGAGCTGTTTTTT. Amino acids: CASSGSLGAQGIIGELFF.

The chain employs TRBV5-8 and TRBJ2-3; 12 positions agree with TRBD2. This CDR3 region has 13 residues. V gave up 5 bases and J gave up 5 bases; unmatched junction bases: 0. Germline V lookup: CDR1 SGHTS, CDR2 YDEGEE. The CDR3 sequence is CASRLAGGDTQYF. The CDR3 nucleotides read TGTGCCAGCAGACTAGCGGGGGGAGATACGCAGTATTTT.

The V gene is TRBV5-5, the J gene TRBJ2-7, with D uncertain. CDR1 and CDR2 (germline): SGHKS, YYEKEE (reference sequence). This CDR3 contains 13 residues. Between the trimmed V and J ends, which lost 0 bases and 3 bases, there was a span of 7 bases. This CDR3 is CASSLGQSYEQYF. Written as DNA, the CDR3 is TGTGCCAGCAGCTTGGGACAAAGCTACGAGCAGTACTTC.

The chain has TRBV11-2 and TRBJ2-7; 7 bases align to TRBD2. Germline assignment: CDR1 SGHAT and CDR2 FQNNGV. This CDR3 has 12 residues. The junction had 6 bases not matched to a gene; V was cut back by 8 bases and J by 5 bases. The CDR3, as DNA: TGTGCCAGCCGGCGGGAGTTGGACGAGCAGTACTTC. It encodes CASRRELDEQYF.

This chain links TRBV18 with TRBJ2-5, with D possibly matching TRBD1 (6 bases). The CDR3 runs 13 residues. The V end lost 6 bases, the J end lost 4 bases, and 12 bases lay between the germline ends. Germline assignment: CDR1 KGHSH and CDR2 LQKENI. The CDR3 is CASSRGHRETQYF. In nucleotides, the CDR3 is TGTGCCAGCTCCAGGGGACACCGAGAGACCCAGTACTTC.

The V gene is TRBV9, the J gene TRBJ2-3; TRBD2 matches at 8 bases. The CDR3 is 16 residues long. Unmatched junction bases numbered 10, after V lost 3 bases and J lost 4 bases. Germline V gene lookup returns CDR1 SGDLS and CDR2 YYNGEE. CDR3 in amino acids: CASSAPRGGSADTQYF. DNA for the CDR3: TGTGCCAGCAGCGCGCCCCGGGGGGGGAGCGCAGATACGCAGTATTTT.

This clone was detected only once. The V gene is TRBV6-5, the J gene TRBJ2-7; 7 nucleotides align to TRBD1. CDR1 is MNHEY, CDR2 SVGAGI, per germline. The V and J ends lost 0 bases and 4 bases, in that order; junction bases with no gene match: 9. The CDR3 is 16 amino acids. The CDR3 protein is CASSYSIGQASYEQYF. The CDR3 DNA follows: TGTGCCAGCAGTTACTCCATAGGACAGGCCTCATACGAGCAGTACTTC.

The chain combines TRBV5-4 with TRBJ2-1; 10 nucleotides match TRBD2. The CDR3 is 16 residues long. Losses at the gene ends were 1 base for V and 3 bases for J; bases not matched to a gene: 4. From germline, CDR1 is SGHNT and CDR2 YYREEE (reference sequence). CDR3 amino acids: CASSLISSGGYNEQFF. The CDR3 DNA follows: TGTGCCAGCAGCTTGATCTCTAGCGGGGGCTACAATGAGCAGTTCTTC. Using reference TRBV5-4 and TRBJ2-1 for the parts outside the CDR3, the full variable domain is ETGVTQSPTHLIKTRGQQVTLRCSSQSGHNTVSWYQQALGQGPQFIFQYYREEENGRGNFPPRFSGLQFPNYSSELNVNALELDDSALYLCASSLISSGGYNEQFFGPGTRLTVL.

The chain recombines TRBV2 with TRBJ2-1; possible D gene TRBD1, 6 bases. From germline, CDR1 is SNHLY and CDR2 FYNNEI. Trimming removed 7 bases at V and 8 bases at J, with 18 bases between. CDR3 size: 14 residues. This CDR3 reads CASIERTGKDEQFF. The CDR3 DNA reads TGTGCCAGCATTGAGAGAACAGGGAAGGATGAGCAGTTCTTC.

V usage is TRBV28 and J usage is TRBJ2-5, with 8 bases lining up with TRBD2. V shed 2 bases and J 4 bases; nucleotides not matched to a gene: 9. Germline lookup yields CDR1 MDHEN and CDR2 SYDVKM. This CDR3 has 16 amino acids. The CDR3 is CASSLPAGGGGETQYF. The CDR3 DNA follows: TGTGCCAGCAGTTTACCCGCGGGAGGTGGGGGAGAGACCCAGTACTTC.

The chain employs TRBV7-3 and TRBJ1-2; TRBD1 matches 7 bases. V trimming: 3 bases; J trimming: 8 bases; junction bases outside the gene matches: 18. CDR1 is SGHTA, CDR2 FQGTGA, per germline. The CDR3 runs to 17 residues. CDR3 amino acids: CASSFIVSGDSHTGYTF. Written as DNA, the CDR3 is TGTGCCAGCAGCTTCATCGTCTCCGGGGACAGCCATACGGGCTACACCTTC.

The chain links TRBV25-1 to TRBJ1-5, with D possibly being TRBD1 (5 bases). The CDR3 is 13 residues long. V was cut by 5 bases and J by 4 bases, with 9 bases left in between. Looked up from germline, CDR1 is MGHDK and CDR2 is SYGVNS. The CDR3 is CASSQGINQPQHF. The CDR3 coding sequence is TGTGCCAGCAGTCAGGGAATTAATCAGCCCCAGCATTTT.

The chain combines TRBV7-9 with TRBJ1-2, with 8 bases that match TRBD1. Per the germline V gene, CDR1 is SEHNR and CDR2 is FQNEAQ (reference sequence). The J segment lost 6 bases and the V segment lost 1 base, leaving 10 bases of the junction unmatched. This CDR3 contains 16 residues. Written as DNA, the CDR3 is TGTGCCAGCAGCTTAGGTCGTATCGGACAGGGAAATGGCTACACCTTC. Protein: CASSLGRIGQGNGYTF. Drawing the rest from reference TRBV7-9 and TRBJ1-2, the complete variable domain is DTGVSQNPRHKITKRGQNVTFRCDPISEHNRLYWYRQTLGQGPEFLTYFQNEAQLEKSRLLSDRFSAERPKGSFSTLEIQRTEQGDSAMYLCASSLGRIGQGNGYTFGSGTRLTVV.

The rearrangement joins TRBV7-2 to TRBJ1-2; D not resolved. In germline, CDR1 is SGHTA, CDR2 FQGNSA. CDR3 length: 15 residues. V was shortened by 1 base and J by 3 bases, with 12 bases between the two germline ends. The CDR3 here is CASSLVSAADYGYTF. The CDR3 bases are TGTGCCAGCAGCTTAGTGTCCGCGGCAGACTATGGCTACACCTTC.

This chain connects TRBV7-9 to TRBJ2-5; 8 bases line up with TRBD1. This CDR3 contains 17 residues. Looked up from germline, CDR1 is SEHNR and CDR2 is FQNEAQ (reference sequence). V was clipped by 4 bases and J by 7 bases; unmatched bases: 17. CDR3 DNA: TGTGCCAGCAGCTACAGACGAGACAGGGGCTCAACGTCGACCCAGTACTTC. It codes for CASSYRRDRGSTSTQYF.

The chain couples TRBV18 to TRBJ2-3, with 8 bases aligning to TRBD1. J gave up 4 bases and V 6 bases, and 3 bases lay outside the gene matches. CDR3 length equals 13 residues. CDR1 KGHSH and CDR2 LQKENI come from the germline V gene. The CDR3 region has the DNA TGTGCCAGCTCCCAGGGGGCGGCAGATACGCAGTATTTT. It translates to CASSQGAADTQYF.

This sequence joins TRBV6-6 and TRBJ2-5; D possibly corresponds to TRBD1 (6 bases). V dropped 3 bases and J dropped 5 bases, with 16 bases sitting between them. This CDR3 has 15 amino acids. Looked up from germline, CDR1 is MNHNY and CDR2 is SVGAGI (reference sequence). For the CDR3, the DNA is TGTGCCAGCAGTTATTCGGACAGTCGTAGCGAGACCCAGTACTTC. It translates to CASSYSDSRSETQYF.

The chain uses TRBV4-1 and TRBJ1-2; the match to TRBD1 covers 9 bases. The CDR3 length is 14 residues. Trimming at V came to 3 bases and at J to 11 bases, leaving 10 bases not matched to a gene. Germline CDR1 MGHRA, CDR2 YSYEKL. The CDR3, as DNA: TGCGCCAGCAGCCAGAGCCGGGACAGGGTCAGGTACACCTTC. Translation: CASSQSRDRVRYTF.

The CDR3 protein is CASRSGSQETQYF. CDR3 nucleotide sequence: TGTGCCAGCAGATCCGGTAGTCAAGAGACCCAGTACTTC. The rearrangement links TRBV5-5 to TRBJ2-5; no clear D gene. The CDR3 extends over 13 amino acids. The V gene lost 5 bases and the J gene lost 2 bases, with 10 bases spanning the gap. The germline V gene has CDR1 SGHKS and CDR2 YYEKEE (reference sequence).